This TCR beta chain appears in the sequencing data of a study of blood T cells in healthy people across ages. Findings and caveats of the study: Diversity was higher, and naive CD4+ cells more numerous, in long-lived donors than in aged donors.

A second about 7 to 11 cycle PCR used barcoded and J-beta primers. Every sample returned 3 million or more CDR3-containing paired-end reads. MiXCR, applied by TCRdb to the 5' RACE reads, yields one record per CDR3 protein. Of over 700,000 distinct CDR3 sequences listed, 20% to 30% are singletons. A word on this clonotype: Its antigen is still unknown.

Germline V lookup: CDR1 SGHRS, CDR2 YFSETQ. V shed 5 bases and J shed 5 bases, with 16 bases lying between them. The length of the CDR3 is 14 residues. These data were also filed under a second study, of T cells of mothers and their children.

The TCR comes from a boy between 5 and 17 years old in good health. Material: blood. This chain uses TRBV5-1 with TRBJ1-1; D possibly corresponds to TRBD1 (5 bases). For the CDR3, the DNA is TGCGCCAGCAGACCTGCAGAGTCAGGGACTGAAGCTTTCTTT. This gives the protein CASRPAESGTEAFF.